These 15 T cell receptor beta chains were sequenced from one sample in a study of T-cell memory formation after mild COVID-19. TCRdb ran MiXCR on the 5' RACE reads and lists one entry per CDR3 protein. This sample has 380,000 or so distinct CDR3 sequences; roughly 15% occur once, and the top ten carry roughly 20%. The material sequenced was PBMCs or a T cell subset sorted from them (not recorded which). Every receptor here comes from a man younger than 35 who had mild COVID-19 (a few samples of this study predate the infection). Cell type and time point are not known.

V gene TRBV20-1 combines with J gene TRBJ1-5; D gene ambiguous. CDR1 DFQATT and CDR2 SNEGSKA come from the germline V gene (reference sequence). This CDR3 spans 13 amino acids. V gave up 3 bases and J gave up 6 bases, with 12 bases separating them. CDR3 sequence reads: CSAREQVGQPQHF. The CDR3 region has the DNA TGCAGTGCTAGGGAGCAGGTTGGTCAGCCCCAGCATTTT.

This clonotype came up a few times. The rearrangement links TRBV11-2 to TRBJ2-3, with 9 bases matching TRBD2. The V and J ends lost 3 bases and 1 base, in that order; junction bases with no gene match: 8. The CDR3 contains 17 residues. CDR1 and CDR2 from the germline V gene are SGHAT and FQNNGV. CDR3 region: CASSFGRGGRGTDTQYF. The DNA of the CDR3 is TGTGCCAGCAGCTTTGGGCGGGGGGGCCGTGGCACAGATACGCAGTATTTT.

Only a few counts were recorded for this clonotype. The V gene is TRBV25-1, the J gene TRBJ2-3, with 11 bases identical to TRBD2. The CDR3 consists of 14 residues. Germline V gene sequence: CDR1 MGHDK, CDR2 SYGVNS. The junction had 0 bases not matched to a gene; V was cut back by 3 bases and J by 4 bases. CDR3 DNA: TGTGCCAGCAGTGAGACTAGCGGGGCAGATACGCAGTATTTT. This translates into CASSETSGADTQYF.

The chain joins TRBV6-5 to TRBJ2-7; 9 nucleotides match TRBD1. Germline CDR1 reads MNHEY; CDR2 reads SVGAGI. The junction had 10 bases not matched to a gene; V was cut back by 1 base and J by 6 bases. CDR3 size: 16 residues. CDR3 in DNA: TGTGCCAGCAGTTACTACACTCCGGGACAGGGAGGCGAGCAGTACTTC. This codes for CASSYYTPGQGGEQYF.

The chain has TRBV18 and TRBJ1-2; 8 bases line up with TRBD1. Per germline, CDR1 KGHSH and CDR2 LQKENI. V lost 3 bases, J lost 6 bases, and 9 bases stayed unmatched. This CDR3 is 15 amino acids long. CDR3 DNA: TGTGCCAGCTCACCCATAGACAGGGGAGGGCATGGCTACACCTTC. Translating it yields CASSPIDRGGHGYTF.

The CDR3: CASSQEEGEPSSYNSPLHF. The CDR3 nucleotides are TGTGCCAGCAGCCAAGAAGAGGGGGAGCCTAGCTCCTATAATTCACCCCTCCACTTT. V gene TRBV4-2 combines with J gene TRBJ1-6, with D perhaps TRBD1 (6 bases). The CDR3 has 19 amino acids. Trimming pared 0 bases from V and 0 bases from J, leaving 15 bases between. CDR1 is LGHNA and CDR2 is YNFKEQ in the germline V gene.

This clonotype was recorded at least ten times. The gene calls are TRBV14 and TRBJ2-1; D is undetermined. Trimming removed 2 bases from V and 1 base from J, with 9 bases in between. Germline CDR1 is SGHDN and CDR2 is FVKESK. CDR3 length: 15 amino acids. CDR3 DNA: TGTGCCAGCAGCCAACTCTCCATATCCTACAATGAGCAGTTCTTC. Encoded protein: CASSQLSISYNEQFF.

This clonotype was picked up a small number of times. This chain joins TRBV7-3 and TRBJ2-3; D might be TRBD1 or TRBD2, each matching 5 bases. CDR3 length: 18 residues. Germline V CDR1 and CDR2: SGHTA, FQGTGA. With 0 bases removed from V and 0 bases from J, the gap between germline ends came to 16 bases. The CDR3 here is CASSLTGETELSTDTQYF. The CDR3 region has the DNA TGTGCCAGCAGCTTAACAGGGGAGACGGAATTAAGCACAGATACGCAGTATTTT.

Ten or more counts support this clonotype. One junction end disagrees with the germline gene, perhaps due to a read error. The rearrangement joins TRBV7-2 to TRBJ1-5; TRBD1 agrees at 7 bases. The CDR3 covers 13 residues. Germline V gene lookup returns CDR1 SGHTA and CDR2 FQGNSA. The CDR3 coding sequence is TGTGCCAGCGGCTTGACAGGGAGTCAGCCCCAGCATTTT. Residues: CASGLTGSQPQHF.

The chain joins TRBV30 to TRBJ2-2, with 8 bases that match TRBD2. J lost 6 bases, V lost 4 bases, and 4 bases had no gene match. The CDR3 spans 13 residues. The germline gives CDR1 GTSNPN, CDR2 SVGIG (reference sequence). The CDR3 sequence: CAWTDGGAGELFF. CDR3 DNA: TGTGCCTGGACCGACGGGGGGGCCGGGGAGCTGTTTTTT. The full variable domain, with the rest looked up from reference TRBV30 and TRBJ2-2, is SQTIHQWPATLVQPVGSPLSLECTVEGTSNPNLYWYRQAAGRGLQLLFYSVGIGQISSEVPQNLSASRPQDRQFILSSKKLLLSDSGFYLCAWTDGGAGELFFGEGSRLTVL.

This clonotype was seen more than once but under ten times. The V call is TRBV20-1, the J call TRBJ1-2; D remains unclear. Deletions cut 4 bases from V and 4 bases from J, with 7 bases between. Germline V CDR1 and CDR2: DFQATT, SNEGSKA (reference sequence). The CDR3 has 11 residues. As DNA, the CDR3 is TGCAGTGCTAACAACGGCTATGGCTACACCTTC. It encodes CSANNGYGYTF.

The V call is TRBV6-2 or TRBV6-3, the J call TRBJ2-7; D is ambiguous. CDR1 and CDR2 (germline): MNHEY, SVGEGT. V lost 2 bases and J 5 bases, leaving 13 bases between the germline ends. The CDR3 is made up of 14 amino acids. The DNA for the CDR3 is TGTGCCAGCAGTTACCGCGACCTATCCCACGAGCAGTACGTC. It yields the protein CASSYRDLSHEQYV.

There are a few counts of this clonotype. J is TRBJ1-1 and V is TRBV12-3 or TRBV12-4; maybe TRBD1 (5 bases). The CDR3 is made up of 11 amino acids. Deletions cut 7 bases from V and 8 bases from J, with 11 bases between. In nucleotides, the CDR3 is TGTGCCAGCACTTGGGGGGGGGAAGCTTTCTTT. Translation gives CASTWGGEAFF.

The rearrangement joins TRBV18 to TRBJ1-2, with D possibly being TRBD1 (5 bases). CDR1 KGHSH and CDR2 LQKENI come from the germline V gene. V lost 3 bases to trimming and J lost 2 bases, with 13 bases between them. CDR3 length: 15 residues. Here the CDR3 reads CASSPVAGRNYGYTF. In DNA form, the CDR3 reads TGTGCCAGCTCACCTGTGGCAGGGAGAAACTATGGCTACACCTTC.

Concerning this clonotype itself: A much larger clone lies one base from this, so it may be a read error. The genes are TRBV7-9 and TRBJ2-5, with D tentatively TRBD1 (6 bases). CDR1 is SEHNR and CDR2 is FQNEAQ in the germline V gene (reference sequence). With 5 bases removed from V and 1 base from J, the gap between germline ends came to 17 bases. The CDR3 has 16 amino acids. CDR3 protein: CASSPTETGLQETQYF. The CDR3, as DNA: TGTGCCAGCAGCCCGACCGAGACAGGACTCCAAGAGACCCAGTACTTC. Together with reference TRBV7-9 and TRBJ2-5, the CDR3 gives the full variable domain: DTGVSQNPRHKITKRGQNVTFRCDPISEHNRLYWYRQTLGQGPEFLTYFQNEAQLEKSRLLSDRFSAERPKGSFSTLEIQRTEQGDSAMYLCASSPTETGLQETQYFGPGTRLLVL.